The 26 T cell receptor beta chains reported below all come from one sample, sequenced in a study of response to subunit inactivated influenza vaccine. TCRdb analysed the RT-PCR reads with MiXCR anew, one entry per CDR3 protein. Of roughly 780,000 distinct CDR3 sequences in the sample, roughly 20% were seen once. The sequencing used PBMCs from blood, collected around 5 days after vaccination. The source is a man aged 50-59 years who received an inactivated influenza vaccine.

The chain links TRBV20-1 to TRBJ2-4; no clear D. This CDR3 contains 13 residues. Germline CDR1 DFQATT, CDR2 SNEGSKA (reference sequence). The germline V and J ends were trimmed by 1 base and 4 bases, with 8 bases remaining between them. The CDR3 spells CSARVSLKNIQYF. The DNA of the CDR3 is TGCAGTGCTAGAGTTAGTCTTAAAAACATTCAGTACTTC.

Only a few counts were recorded for this clonotype. The chain is built from TRBV9 and TRBJ2-1; tentatively, D is TRBD2 (5 bases). Germline assignment: CDR1 SGDLS and CDR2 YYNGEE. This CDR3 is 15 amino acids long. V was clipped by 0 bases and J by 5 bases, with 12 bases between them. The CDR3 protein is CASSVAPRTDNEQFF. As DNA, the CDR3 is TGTGCCAGCAGCGTAGCCCCCAGGACTGACAATGAGCAGTTCTTC.

The chain employs TRBV27 and TRBJ2-1; TRBD2 agrees at 10 bases. In germline, CDR1 is MNHEY, CDR2 SMNVEV (reference sequence). V dropped 7 bases and J dropped 6; count of bases not matched to a gene: 9. The CDR3 has 15 residues. CDR3 loop: CASIARLAGPNEQFF. CDR3 DNA: TGTGCCAGCATAGCCAGACTAGCGGGTCCCAATGAGCAGTTCTTC.

This clonotype came up many times. V and J are TRBV20-1 and TRBJ2-3, with TRBD2 matching over 7 bases. Per the germline V gene, CDR1 is DFQATT and CDR2 is SNEGSKA (reference sequence). The CDR3 is made up of 14 amino acids. Trimming cost V 5 bases and J 5 bases; bases outside gene matches: 10. CDR3 loop: CSAPKGTGGDTQYF. The CDR3 nucleotides read TGCAGTGCTCCCAAGGGGACGGGAGGAGATACGCAGTATTTT.

J is TRBJ2-5 and V is TRBV7-9, with D possibly TRBD2 on 6 matching bases. Germline V CDR1 and CDR2: SEHNR, FQNEAQ (reference sequence). Between the trimmed V and J ends, which lost 1 base and 5 bases, there was a span of 11 bases. The CDR3 runs to 14 residues. The CDR3 nucleotides read TGTGCCAGCAGCTTAGTCCGGAGGGGCGAGACCCAGTACTTC. Its translation is CASSLVRRGETQYF.

This clonotype was detected only a few times. The chain employs TRBV2 and TRBJ2-1; weak D call: TRBD1 (5 bases). This CDR3 comprises 12 residues. V dropped 10 bases and J dropped 3 bases, with 10 bases sitting between them. The germline gives CDR1 SNHLY, CDR2 FYNNEI. For the CDR3, the DNA is TGTGCCACCCAGACAGTCTACAATGAGCAGTTCTTC. Its translation: CATQTVYNEQFF.

This rearrangement joins TRBV20-1 to TRBJ2-7; a weak D match, TRBD1 (6 bases). This CDR3 has 14 residues. Germline assignment: CDR1 DFQATT and CDR2 SNEGSKA (reference sequence). V was pared by 5 bases and J by 2 bases, with 16 bases between. The CDR3 DNA reads TGCAGTGCTCCCTATGGGGGCTGGGCCTACGAGCAGTACTTC. Its translation is CSAPYGGWAYEQYF.

This clonotype was recorded a few times. The gene calls are TRBV9 and TRBJ2-5, with D maybe TRBD2 (6 bases). With 3 bases removed from V and 2 bases from J, the gap between germline ends came to 14 bases. This CDR3 has 15 amino acids. Germline V lookup: CDR1 SGDLS, CDR2 YYNGEE. CDR3 DNA: TGTGCCAGCAGCGCCGTAGGAGGGGTGCAAGAGACCCAGTACTTC. As protein: CASSAVGGVQETQYF.

This clonotype has ten or more counts. This chain connects TRBV27 to TRBJ2-1; 10 bases are a match to TRBD1. This CDR3 has 15 amino acids. V trimming: 1 base; J trimming: 8 bases; junction bases outside the gene matches: 5. Germline CDR1 reads MNHEY; CDR2 reads SMNVEV (reference sequence). The CDR3 coding sequence is TGTGCCAGCAGTTTATTTGGACAGGGGGGATATGAGCAGTTCTTC. Translating gives CASSLFGQGGYEQFF.

This chain links TRBV6-2 or TRBV6-3 with TRBJ2-4, with TRBD2 identical over 7 bases. Germline V gives CDR1 MNHEY, CDR2 SVGEGT. V trimming: 7 bases; J trimming: 1 base; junction bases outside the gene matches: 7. The CDR3 consists of 15 residues. CDR3 residues: CASTSSGGAKNIQYF. CDR3 DNA: TGTGCCAGCACCTCGTCCGGGGGGGCCAAAAACATTCAGTACTTC.

This clonotype was counted between two and nine times. The V gene is TRBV6-2 or TRBV6-3, the J gene TRBJ2-3; D gene ambiguous. Germline lookup yields CDR1 MNHEY and CDR2 SVGEGT. V shed 2 bases and J shed 4 bases, with 10 bases lying between them. This CDR3 comprises 14 residues. CDR3 in amino acids: CASSYRSAADTQYF. DNA of the CDR3: TGTGCCAGCAGTTACCGATCCGCGGCAGATACGCAGTATTTT.

This clonotype has a handful of counts. The chain uses TRBV28 and TRBJ2-7; 8 bases fit TRBD2. The CDR3 extends over 13 amino acids. CDR1 and CDR2 (germline): MDHEN, SYDVKM. Trimming took 7 bases from V and 6 from J; bases not matched to a gene: 8. CDR3 region: CASTDGGAREQYF. The CDR3 nucleotides are TGTGCCAGCACGGACGGGGGGGCCCGCGAGCAGTACTTC.

A few counts support this clonotype. V usage is TRBV29-1 and J usage is TRBJ1-1; 9 nucleotides agree with TRBD1. The V gene's germline CDR1 is SQVTM and CDR2 ANQGSEA. CDR3 length: 13 residues. V was pared by 7 bases and J by 5 bases, with 8 bases of the junction left unmatched. The CDR3 reads CSAADRGGTEAFF. CDR3 sequence (DNA): TGCAGCGCAGCGGACAGGGGCGGAACTGAAGCTTTCTTT.

This chain joins TRBV28 and TRBJ1-1; 7 bases align to TRBD1. CDR1 and CDR2 (germline): MDHEN, SYDVKM. The length of the CDR3 is 15 residues. The ends lost 4 bases at V and 0 bases at J; junction bases unmatched: 5. The CDR3 bases are TGTGCCAGCAGTTCGACAGGGAAAGTGAACACTGAAGCTTTCTTT. Its translation is CASSSTGKVNTEAFF.

This clonotype was observed a handful of times. The rearrangement links TRBV15 to TRBJ2-5, with D perhaps matching TRBD1 (6 bases). The CDR3 consists of 16 residues. Looked up from germline, CDR1 is LNHNV and CDR2 is YYDKDF (reference sequence). Trimming removed 5 bases from V and 0 bases from J, with 16 bases in between. The CDR3 DNA is TGTGCCACCAGCCTACCGACCCGGGACAACCAAGAGACCCAGTACTTC. Residues: CATSLPTRDNQETQYF.

V and J are TRBV27 and TRBJ1-6; D is possibly TRBD1 (5 bases). The CDR3 spans 15 residues. The V gene's germline CDR1 is MNHEY and CDR2 SMNVEV (reference sequence). The germline V and J ends were trimmed by 0 bases and 9 bases, with 12 bases remaining between them. The CDR3 spells CASSLSPGGTSPLHF. CDR3 nucleotide sequence: TGTGCCAGCAGTTTATCTCCAGGAGGGACTTCACCCCTCCACTTT.

The rearrangement links TRBV5-1 to TRBJ1-1, with TRBD1 as a possible D gene (6 bases). Germline CDR1 reads SGHRS; CDR2 reads YFSETQ. This CDR3 spans 14 amino acids. V lost 2 bases and J 3 bases, leaving 11 bases between the germline ends. The CDR3 region has the DNA TGCGCCAGCAGCTTTACAGGGCCGGACACTGAAGCTTTCTTT. Its translation: CASSFTGPDTEAFF.

A few counts support this clonotype. The CDR3 is CASSYPHEKLFF. CDR3 in DNA: TGTGCCAGCAGCTATCCTCATGAAAAACTGTTTTTT. V gene TRBV7-9 combines with J gene TRBJ1-4; D gene ambiguous. With 4 bases removed from V and 6 bases from J, the gap between germline ends came to 6 bases. Germline V CDR1 and CDR2: SEHNR, FQNEAQ (reference sequence). This CDR3 spans 12 amino acids.

The chain recombines TRBV12-3 or TRBV12-4 with TRBJ2-7; 7 nucleotides line up with TRBD1. V was pared by 6 bases and J by 1 base, with 9 bases of the junction left unmatched. The CDR3 spans 15 residues. CDR3 bases: TGTGCCAGCAGCCGGTACAGGGGTACTTCCTACGAGCAGTACTTC. Protein: CASSRYRGTSYEQYF.

The chain combines TRBV20-1 with TRBJ2-3, with 13 bases identical to TRBD2. The CDR3 is made up of 16 amino acids. The V gene end was trimmed by 4 bases and the J gene end by 3 bases; junction bases not matched to a gene: 7. The germline CDR1 and CDR2 sequences are DFQATT and SNEGSKA (reference sequence). The CDR3 here is CSATRLAGGTTDTQYF. Written as DNA, the CDR3 is TGCAGTGCTACCCGACTAGCGGGGGGCACTACAGATACGCAGTATTTT.

There are a few counts of this clonotype. The V gene is TRBV5-1, the J gene TRBJ2-5, with a possible D match to TRBD1 (7 bases). With 4 bases removed from V and 5 bases from J, the gap between germline ends came to 12 bases. The CDR3 runs 13 residues. Germline CDR1 and CDR2: SGHRS and YFSETQ. CDR3 in DNA: TGCGCCAGCAGCAAGACAGGGACTGAGACCCAGTACTTC. It yields the protein CASSKTGTETQYF. Looking up the rest from reference TRBV5-1 and TRBJ2-5 gives the full variable domain: KAGVTQTPRYLIKTRGQQVTLSCSPISGHRSVSWYQQTPGQGLQFLFEYFSETQRNKGNFPGRFSGRQFSNSRSEMNVSTLELGDSALYLCASSKTGTETQYFGPGTRLLVL.

This rearrangement joins TRBV15 to TRBJ2-7; D remains ambiguous. With 4 bases removed from V and 5 bases from J, the gap between germline ends came to 12 bases. CDR1 and CDR2 from the germline V gene are LNHNV and YYDKDF (reference sequence). CDR3 length: 13 amino acids. This CDR3 reads CATSKFSSDEQYF. CDR3 DNA sequence: TGTGCCACCAGCAAGTTCAGTTCGGACGAGCAGTACTTC.

V and J are TRBV4-1 and TRBJ2-3; D perhaps matches TRBD2 (5 bases). Germline lookup yields CDR1 MGHRA and CDR2 YSYEKL. The CDR3 contains 15 residues. Trimming stripped 3 bases from V and 0 bases from J, with 10 bases between. CDR3 in DNA: TGCGCCAGCAGCCACAGCGGTTTTAGCACAGATACGCAGTATTTT. This sequence encodes CASSHSGFSTDTQYF.

The V and J genes are TRBV5-1 and TRBJ2-2; TRBD1 matches 9 bases. In germline, CDR1 is SGHRS, CDR2 YFSETQ. The CDR3 is made up of 15 amino acids. V dropped 4 bases and J dropped 4; count of bases not matched to a gene: 5. This CDR3 is CASSLQGAITGELFF. CDR3 in DNA: TGCGCCAGCAGCCTACAGGGGGCAATCACCGGGGAGCTGTTTTTT.

This clonotype showed up just a few times. The chain joins TRBV20-1 to TRBJ2-3; D tentatively reads TRBD1 or TRBD2 (5 bases each). V lost 3 bases to trimming and J lost 2 bases, with 9 bases between them. Per the germline V gene, CDR1 is DFQATT and CDR2 is SNEGSKA (reference sequence). The CDR3 has 13 residues. For the CDR3, the DNA is TGCAGTGCTAGGAAGGGGACCACAGATACGCAGTATTTT. Protein: CSARKGTTDTQYF.

This chain uses TRBV7-2 with TRBJ1-1; D remains ambiguous. With 3 bases removed from V and 7 bases from J, the gap between germline ends came to 9 bases. The CDR3 length is 12 residues. Germline V gene data show CDR1 as SGHTA and CDR2 as FQGNSA. The CDR3 is CASSLVWGEAFF. The CDR3 nucleotides read TGTGCCAGCAGCTTGGTTTGGGGTGAAGCTTTCTTT.